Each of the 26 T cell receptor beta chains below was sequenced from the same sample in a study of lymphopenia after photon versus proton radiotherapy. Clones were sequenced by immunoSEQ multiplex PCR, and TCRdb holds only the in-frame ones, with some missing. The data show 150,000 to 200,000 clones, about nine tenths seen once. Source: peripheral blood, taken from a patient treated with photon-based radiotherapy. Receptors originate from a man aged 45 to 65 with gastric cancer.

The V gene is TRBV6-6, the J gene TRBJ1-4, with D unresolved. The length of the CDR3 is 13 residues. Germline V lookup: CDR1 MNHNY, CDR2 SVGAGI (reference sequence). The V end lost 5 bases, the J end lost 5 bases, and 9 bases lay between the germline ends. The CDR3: CASSQVGNEKLFF. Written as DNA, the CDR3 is TGTGCCAGCAGTCAGGTGGGAAATGAAAAACTGTTTTTT.

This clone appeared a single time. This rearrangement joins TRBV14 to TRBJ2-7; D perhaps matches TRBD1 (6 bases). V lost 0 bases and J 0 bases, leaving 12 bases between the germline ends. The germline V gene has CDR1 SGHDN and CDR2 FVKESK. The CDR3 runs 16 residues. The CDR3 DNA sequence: TGTGCCAGCAGCCAAGATGATGGGGGCGACTCCTACGAGCAGTACTTC. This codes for CASSQDDGGDSYEQYF.

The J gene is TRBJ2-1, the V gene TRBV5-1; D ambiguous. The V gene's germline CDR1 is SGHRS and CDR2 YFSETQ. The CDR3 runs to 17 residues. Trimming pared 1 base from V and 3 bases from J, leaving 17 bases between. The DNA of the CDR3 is TGCGCCAGCAGCTTGAACCCAGACACCACGGACTACAATGAGCAGTTCTTC. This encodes CASSLNPDTTDYNEQFF.

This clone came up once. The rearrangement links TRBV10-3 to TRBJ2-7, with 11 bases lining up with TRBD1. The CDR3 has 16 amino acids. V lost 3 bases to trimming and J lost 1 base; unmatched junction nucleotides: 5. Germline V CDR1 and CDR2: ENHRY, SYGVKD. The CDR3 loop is CAISDPGQGGSYEQYF. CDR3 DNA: TGTGCCATCAGTGACCCGGGACAGGGGGGATCCTACGAGCAGTACTTC.

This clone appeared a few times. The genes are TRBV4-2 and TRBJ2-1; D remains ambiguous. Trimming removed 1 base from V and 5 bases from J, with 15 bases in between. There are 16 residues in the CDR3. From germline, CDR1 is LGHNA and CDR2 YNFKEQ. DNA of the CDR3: TGTGCCAGCAGCCAAGGCTTGCGATCACTAAACAATGAGCAGTTCTTC. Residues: CASSQGLRSLNNEQFF.

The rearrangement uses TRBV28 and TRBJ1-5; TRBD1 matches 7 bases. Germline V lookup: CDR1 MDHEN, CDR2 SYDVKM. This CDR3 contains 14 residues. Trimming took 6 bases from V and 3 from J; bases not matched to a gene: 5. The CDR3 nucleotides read TGTGCCAGCAGCCAGGGGGAGGCCAATCAGCCCCAGCATTTT. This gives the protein CASSQGEANQPQHF.

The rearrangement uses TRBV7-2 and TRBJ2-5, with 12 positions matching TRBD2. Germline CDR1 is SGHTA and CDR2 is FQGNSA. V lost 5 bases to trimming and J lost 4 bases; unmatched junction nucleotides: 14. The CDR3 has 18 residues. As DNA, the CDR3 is TGTGCCAGCAGCCCCCTCGGGCTAGCGGGAGGGCCGGGAGAGACCCAGTACTTC. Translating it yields CASSPLGLAGGPGETQYF.

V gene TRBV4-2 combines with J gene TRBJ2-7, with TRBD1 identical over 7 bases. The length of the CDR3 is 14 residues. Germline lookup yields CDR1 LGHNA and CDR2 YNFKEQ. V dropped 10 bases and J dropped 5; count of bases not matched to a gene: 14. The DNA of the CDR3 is TGTGCCACCGCTTCACGACAGGGTAATAACGAGCAGTACTTC. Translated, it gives CATASRQGNNEQYF.

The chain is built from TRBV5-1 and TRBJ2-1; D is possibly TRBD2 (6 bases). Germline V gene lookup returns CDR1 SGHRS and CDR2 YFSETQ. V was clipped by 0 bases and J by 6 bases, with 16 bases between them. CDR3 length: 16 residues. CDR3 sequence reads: CASSLVSGEGSNEQFF. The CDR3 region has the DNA TGCGCCAGCAGCTTGGTATCGGGGGAAGGGAGCAATGAGCAGTTCTTC. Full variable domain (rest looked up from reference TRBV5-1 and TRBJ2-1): KAGVTQTPRYLIKTRGQQVTLSCSPISGHRSVSWYQQTPGQGLQFLFEYFSETQRNKGNFPGRFSGRQFSNSRSEMNVSTLELGDSALYLCASSLVSGEGSNEQFFGPGTRLTVL.

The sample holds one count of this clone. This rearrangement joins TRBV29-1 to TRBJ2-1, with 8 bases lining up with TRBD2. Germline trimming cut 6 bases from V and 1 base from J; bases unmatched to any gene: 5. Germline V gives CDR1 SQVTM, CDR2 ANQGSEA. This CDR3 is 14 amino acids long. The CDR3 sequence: CSVGLAESYNEQFF. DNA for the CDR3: TGCAGCGTAGGACTAGCAGAATCCTACAATGAGCAGTTCTTC.

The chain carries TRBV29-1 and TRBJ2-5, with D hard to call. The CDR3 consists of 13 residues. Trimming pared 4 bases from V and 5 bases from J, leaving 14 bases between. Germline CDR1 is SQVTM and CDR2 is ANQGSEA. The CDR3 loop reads CSVVPLSWETQYF. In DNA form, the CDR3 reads TGCAGCGTTGTTCCGCTGTCTTGGGAGACCCAGTACTTC.

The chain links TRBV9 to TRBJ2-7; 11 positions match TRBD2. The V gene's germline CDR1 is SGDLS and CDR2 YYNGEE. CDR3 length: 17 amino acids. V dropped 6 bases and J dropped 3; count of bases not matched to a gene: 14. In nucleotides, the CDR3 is TGTGCCAGCACCCCTGGAACCGGGACTAGCGGCTTCTACGAGCAGTACTTC. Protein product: CASTPGTGTSGFYEQYF. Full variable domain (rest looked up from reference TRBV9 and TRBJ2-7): DSGVTQTPKHLITATGQRVTLRCSPRSGDLSVYWYQQSLDQGLQFLIQYYNGEERAKGNILERFSAQQFPDLHSELNLSSLELGDSALYFCASTPGTGTSGFYEQYFGPGTRLTVT.

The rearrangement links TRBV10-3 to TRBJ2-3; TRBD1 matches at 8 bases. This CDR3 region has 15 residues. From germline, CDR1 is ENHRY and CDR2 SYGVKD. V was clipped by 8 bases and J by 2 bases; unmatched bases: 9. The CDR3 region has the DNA TGTGCCATCCGAGGACAGGGTGGGGACACAGATACGCAGTATTTT. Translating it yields CAIRGQGGDTDTQYF.

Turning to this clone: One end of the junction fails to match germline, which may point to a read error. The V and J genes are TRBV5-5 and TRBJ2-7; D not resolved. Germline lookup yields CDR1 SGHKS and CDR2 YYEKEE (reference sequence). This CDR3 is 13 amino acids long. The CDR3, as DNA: TGTGCCAGTAGCTGGGTCGACTCCTACGAGCAGTACTTC. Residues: CASSWVDSYEQYF.

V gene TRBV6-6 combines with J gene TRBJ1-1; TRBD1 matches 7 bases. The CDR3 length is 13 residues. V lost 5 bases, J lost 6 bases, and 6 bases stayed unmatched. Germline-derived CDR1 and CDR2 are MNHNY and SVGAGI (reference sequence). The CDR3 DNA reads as TGTGCCAGCAGTCCTATGCAGGGGGCTGAAGCTTTCTTT. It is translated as CASSPMQGAEAFF.

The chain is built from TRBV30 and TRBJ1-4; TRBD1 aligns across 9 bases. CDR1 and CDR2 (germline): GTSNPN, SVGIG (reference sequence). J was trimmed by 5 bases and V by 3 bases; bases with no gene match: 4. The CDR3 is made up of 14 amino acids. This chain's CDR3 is CAWSPGQGNEKLFF. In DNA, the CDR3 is TGTGCCTGGAGCCCGGGACAGGGAAATGAAAAACTGTTTTTT. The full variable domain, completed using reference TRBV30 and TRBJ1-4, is SQTIHQWPATLVQPVGSPLSLECTVEGTSNPNLYWYRQAAGRGLQLLFYSVGIGQISSEVPQNLSASRPQDRQFILSSKKLLLSDSGFYLCAWSPGQGNEKLFFGSGTQLSVL.

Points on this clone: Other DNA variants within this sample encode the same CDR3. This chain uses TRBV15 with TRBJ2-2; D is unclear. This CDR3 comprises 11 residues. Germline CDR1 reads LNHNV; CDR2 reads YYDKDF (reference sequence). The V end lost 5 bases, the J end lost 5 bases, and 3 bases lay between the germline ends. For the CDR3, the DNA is TGTGCCACCAGCGGGACCGGGGAGCTGTTTTTT. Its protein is CATSGTGELFF. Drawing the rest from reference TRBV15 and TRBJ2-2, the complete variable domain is DAMVIQNPRYQVTQFGKPVTLSCSQTLNHNVMYWYQQKSSQAPKLLFHYYDKDFNNEADTPDNFQSRRPNTSFCFLDIRSPGLGDTAMYLCATSGTGELFFGEGSRLTVL.

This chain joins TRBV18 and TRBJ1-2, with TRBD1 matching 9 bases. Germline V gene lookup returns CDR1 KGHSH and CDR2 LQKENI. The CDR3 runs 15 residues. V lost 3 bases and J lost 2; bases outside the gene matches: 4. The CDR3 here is CASSPSGTGNYGYTF. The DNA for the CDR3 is TGTGCCAGCTCACCCTCCGGGACAGGGAACTATGGCTACACCTTC.

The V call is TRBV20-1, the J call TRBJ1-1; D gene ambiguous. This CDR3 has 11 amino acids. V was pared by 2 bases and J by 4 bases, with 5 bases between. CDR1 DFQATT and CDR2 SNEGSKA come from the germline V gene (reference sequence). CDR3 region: CSARIVTEAFF. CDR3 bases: TGCAGTGCTAGAATCGTCACTGAAGCTTTCTTT.

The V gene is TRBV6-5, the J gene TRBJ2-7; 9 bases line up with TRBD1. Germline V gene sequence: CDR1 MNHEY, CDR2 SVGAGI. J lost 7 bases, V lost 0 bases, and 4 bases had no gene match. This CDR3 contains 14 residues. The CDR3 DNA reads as TGTGCCAGCAGTTACTCGGGGGACAGGGTTGAGCAGTACTTC. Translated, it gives CASSYSGDRVEQYF.

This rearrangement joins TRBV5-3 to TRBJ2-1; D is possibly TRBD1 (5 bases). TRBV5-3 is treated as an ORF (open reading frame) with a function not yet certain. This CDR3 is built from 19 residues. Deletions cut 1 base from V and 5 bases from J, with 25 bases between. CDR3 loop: CARSLPAERKAGKDNEQFF. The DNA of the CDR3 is TGTGCCAGAAGCTTGCCGGCGGAAAGGAAGGCAGGGAAGGACAATGAGCAGTTCTTC.

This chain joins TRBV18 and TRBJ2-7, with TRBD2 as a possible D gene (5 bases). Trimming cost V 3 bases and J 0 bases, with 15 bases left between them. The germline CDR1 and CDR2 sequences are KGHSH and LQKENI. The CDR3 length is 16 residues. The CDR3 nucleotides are TGTGCCAGCTCACCCCCCAACGCGGGCAGCTCCTACGAGCAGTACTTC. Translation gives CASSPPNAGSSYEQYF. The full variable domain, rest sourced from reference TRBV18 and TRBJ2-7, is NAGVMQNPRHLVRRRGQEARLRCSPMKGHSHVYWYRQLPEEGLKFMVYLQKENIIDESGMPKERFSAEFPKEGPSILRIQQVVRGDSAAYFCASSPPNAGSSYEQYFGPGTRLTVT.

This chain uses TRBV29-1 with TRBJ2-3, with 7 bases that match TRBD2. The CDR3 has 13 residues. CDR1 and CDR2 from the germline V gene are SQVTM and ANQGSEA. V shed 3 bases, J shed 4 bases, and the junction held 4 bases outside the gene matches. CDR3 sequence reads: CSVDRAGSDTQYF. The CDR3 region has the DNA TGCAGCGTTGACAGAGCGGGATCAGATACGCAGTATTTT.

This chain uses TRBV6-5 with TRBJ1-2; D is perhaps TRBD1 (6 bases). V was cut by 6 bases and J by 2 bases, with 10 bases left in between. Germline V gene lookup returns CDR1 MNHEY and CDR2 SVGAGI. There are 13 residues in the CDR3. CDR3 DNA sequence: TGTGCCAGCAGCAACAGGGTCAACTATGGCTACACCTTC. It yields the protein CASSNRVNYGYTF.

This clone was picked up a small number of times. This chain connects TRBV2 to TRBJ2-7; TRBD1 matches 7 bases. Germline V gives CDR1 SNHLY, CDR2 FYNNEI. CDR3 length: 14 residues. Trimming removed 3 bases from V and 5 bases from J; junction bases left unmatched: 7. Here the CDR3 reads CASSEDRTRNEQYF. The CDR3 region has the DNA TGTGCCAGCAGTGAGGACAGGACGAGGAACGAGCAGTACTTC.

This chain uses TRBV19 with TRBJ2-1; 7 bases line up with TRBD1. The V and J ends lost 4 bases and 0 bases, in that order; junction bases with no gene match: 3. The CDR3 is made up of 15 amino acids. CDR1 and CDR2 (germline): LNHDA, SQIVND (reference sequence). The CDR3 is CASSNRGSSYNEQFF. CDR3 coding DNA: TGTGCCAGTAGTAACAGGGGAAGCTCCTACAATGAGCAGTTCTTC.